This T cell receptor (beta chain) was identified in a study of blood T cells in healthy people across ages. Study results and caveats: Unsorted PBMCs prevented conclusive naive versus antigen-experienced comparison. It was held that diversity estimates obtained from one million T cells represented underestimates.

The germline gives CDR1 ENHRY, CDR2 SYGVKD. The CDR3 runs 15 residues. V gave up 3 bases and J gave up 2 bases; unmatched junction bases: 6. Concerning this clonotype: Its antigen remains unidentified.

The total RNA that was extracted per sample amounted to at least 5 micrograms. Next came a second PCR, run for about 6 to 12 cycles, which used a sample-barcoded 5' primer along with a J-beta primer mix. Any given sample supplied a minimum of 3 million CDR3-containing paired-end reads. MiXCR was run by TCRdb on the 5' RACE reads, yielding one entry per CDR3 protein. The repertoire holds roughly 730,000 distinct CDR3 sequences, with 56% as singletons. Sequenced input: blood. The chain uses TRBV10-3 and TRBJ1-2; TRBD1 agrees at 7 bases. The TCR originated in a man in his forties or fifties in good health. The CDR3 DNA is TGTGCCATCAGTGACATGACAGGGATAAACTATGGCTACACCTTC. It specifies CAISDMTGINYGYTF.